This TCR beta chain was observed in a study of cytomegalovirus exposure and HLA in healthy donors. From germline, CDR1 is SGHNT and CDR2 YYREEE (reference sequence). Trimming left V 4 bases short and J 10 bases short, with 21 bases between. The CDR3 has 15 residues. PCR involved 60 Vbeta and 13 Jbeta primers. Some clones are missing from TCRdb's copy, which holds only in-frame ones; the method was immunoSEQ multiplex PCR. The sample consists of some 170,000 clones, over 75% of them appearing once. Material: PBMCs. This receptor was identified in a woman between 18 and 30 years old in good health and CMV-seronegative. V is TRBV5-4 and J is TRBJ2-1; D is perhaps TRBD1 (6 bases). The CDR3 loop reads CASSGGRQARGEQFF. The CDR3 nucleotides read TGTGCCAGCAGCGGGGGCAGACAGGCCCGAGGAGAGCAGTTCTTC.